One T cell receptor (beta chain) is described in this entry. This specimen comes from a study of STAT5B mutations in CD4+ large granular lymphocyte leukemia. The method was immunoSEQ multiplex PCR; TCRdb's version includes in-frame clones alone and lacks a portion of them. The sample yields fewer than 40,000 clones, approximately 76% seen once. The CDR3 spans 16 residues. Germline V gene sequence: CDR1 SNHLY, CDR2 FYNNEI. V shed 6 bases, J shed 6 bases, and the junction held 10 bases outside the gene matches. Sequencing was performed on CD4+ T cells from blood buffy coats. V usage is TRBV2 and J usage is TRBJ2-2; 10 positions match TRBD2. The sequence came from a human donor in good health. Here the CDR3 reads CASRGGVSGGAGELFF. The DNA for the CDR3 is TGTGCCAGCAGGGGAGGAGTCAGCGGGGGGGCCGGGGAGCTGTTTTTT.